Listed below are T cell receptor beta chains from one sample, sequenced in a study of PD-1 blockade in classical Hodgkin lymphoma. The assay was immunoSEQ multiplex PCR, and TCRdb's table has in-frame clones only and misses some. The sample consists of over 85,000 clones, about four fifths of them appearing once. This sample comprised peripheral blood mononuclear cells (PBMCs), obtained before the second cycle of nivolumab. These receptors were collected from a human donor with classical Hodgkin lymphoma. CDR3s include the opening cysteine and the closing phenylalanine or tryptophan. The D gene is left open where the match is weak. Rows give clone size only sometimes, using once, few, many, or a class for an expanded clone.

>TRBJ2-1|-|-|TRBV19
TGTGCCAGTAGTATAGATCTATCACCGCTCTCCTACAATGAGCAGTTCTTC
CASSIDLSPLSYNEQFF
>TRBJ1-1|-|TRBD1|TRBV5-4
TGTGCCAGCAGCTGGGACAGAAACACTGAAGCTTTCTTT
CASSWDRNTEAFF
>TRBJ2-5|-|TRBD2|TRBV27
TGTGCCAGCAGTTTAGCACTAGCGGGAGTAGGCGGTCTAGAGACCCAGTACTTC
CASSLALAGVGGLETQYF
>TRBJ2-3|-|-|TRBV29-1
TGCAGCGTTGTTGGGACTGATACGCAGTATTTT
CSVVGTDTQYF
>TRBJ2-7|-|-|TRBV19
TGTGCCAGTAGTAGGATAGCTGAACCCCACTACGAGCAGTACTTC
CASSRIAEPHYEQYF
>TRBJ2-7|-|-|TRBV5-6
TGTGCCAGCAGCTTTCGGGACCGATGGGTTGGACAGTACTTC
CASSFRDRWVGQYF
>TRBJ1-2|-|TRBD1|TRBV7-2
TGTGCCAGCAGCTTATTCCCCCGGCAGGGGGTACATGGCTACACCTTC
CASSLFPRQGVHGYTF
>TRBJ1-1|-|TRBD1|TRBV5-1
TGCGCCAGCACCCAAACGGACAGGGGGCGGACTGAAGCTTTCTTT
CASTQTDRGRTEAFF
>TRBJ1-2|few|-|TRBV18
TGTGCCAGCTCCGGTCAGGCAACGGAGGGCTACACCTTC
CASSGQATEGYTF
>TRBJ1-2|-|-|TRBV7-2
TGTGCCAGCAGCTTAGGGGGCGCCGGGACCCTCTATGGCTACACCTTC
CASSLGGAGTLYGYTF
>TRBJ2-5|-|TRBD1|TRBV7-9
TGTGCCAGCAGCTTGGGGACAGACAGGGCGCAAGAGACCCAGTACTTC
CASSLGTDRAQETQYF
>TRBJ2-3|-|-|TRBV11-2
TGTGCCAGCAGCTTAGGTCAGGGTTTGGGTACGCAGTATTTT
CASSLGQGLGTQYF
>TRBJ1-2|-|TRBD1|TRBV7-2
TGTGCCAGCAGCAACGGACAGGGTCGAGGCTACACCTTC
CASSNGQGRGYTF
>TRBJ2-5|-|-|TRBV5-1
TGCGCCAGCAGCTTGGCCGGCAGCATCCAAGAGACCCAGTACTTC
CASSLAGSIQETQYF
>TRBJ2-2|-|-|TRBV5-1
TGCGCCAGCAGTGGTGCGTGGACCGGGGAGCTGTTTTTT
CASSGAWTGELFF
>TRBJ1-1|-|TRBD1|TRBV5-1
TGCGCCAGCAGCTTGGTAGGGGGCGGTCACACTGAAGCTTTCTTT
CASSLVGGGHTEAFF
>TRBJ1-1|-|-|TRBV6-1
TGTGCCAGCAGTGACCGGGACGTATTAGGAGCTTTCTTT
CASSDRDVLGAFF
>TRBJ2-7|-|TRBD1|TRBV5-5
TGTGCCAGCAGCACCACGGGACAGGGGGCGCAGCTGCAGTACTTC
CASSTTGQGAQLQYF
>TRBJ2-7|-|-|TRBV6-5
TGTGCCAGCAGTCTAAAATGGGCGGGGGAGCAGTACTTC
CASSLKWAGEQYF
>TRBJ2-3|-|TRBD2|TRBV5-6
TGTGCCAGCAGCCTGGAAGGGTTAGCGGGAGTGAGAGATACGCAGTATTTT
CASSLEGLAGVRDTQYF
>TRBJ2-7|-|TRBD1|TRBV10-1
TGCGCCAGCAGTGAGTCGGGGACAGGGGGCTACGAGCAGTACTTC
CASSESGTGGYEQYF
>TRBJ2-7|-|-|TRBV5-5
TGTGCCAGCAGCGTTCTGGGCGTCTCCTACGAGCAGTACTTC
CASSVLGVSYEQYF
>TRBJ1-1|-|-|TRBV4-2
TGTGCCAGCAGCCAAGAGACGAGATGGGGGCAAGGGTACGCCGCTGAAGCTTTCTTT
CASSQETRWGQGYAAEAFF
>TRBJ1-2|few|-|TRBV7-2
TGTGCCAGCAGCTTAGTCGGTAACGGCAATGGCTACACCTTC
CASSLVGNGNGYTF
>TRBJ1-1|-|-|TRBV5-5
TGTGCCAGCAGCTCAAGAGGGGGTAACACTGAAGCTTTCTTT
CASSSRGGNTEAFF
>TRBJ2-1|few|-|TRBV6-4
TGTGCCAGCAGTGACCTACAGGGAGATAATGAGCAGTTCTTC
CASSDLQGDNEQFF
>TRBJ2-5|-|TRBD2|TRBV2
TGTGCCAGCAGCGGCGCGGAGGGACTAGCGGGAGTGGGGGAGACCCAGTACTTC
CASSGAEGLAGVGETQYF
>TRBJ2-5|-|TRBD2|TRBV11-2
TGTGCCAGCAGCCCCCGACTAGCGGAAGAGACCCAGTACTTC
CASSPRLAEETQYF
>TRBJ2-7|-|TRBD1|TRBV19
TGTGCCAGTAGTCCAAGAAGGGACAGTTCCTACGAGCAGTACTTC
CASSPRRDSSYEQYF
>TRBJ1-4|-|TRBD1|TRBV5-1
TGCGCCAGCAGCTACAGGGGTGCTAATGAAAAACTGTTTTTT
CASSYRGANEKLFF
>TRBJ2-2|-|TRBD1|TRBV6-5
TGTGCCAGCAGGTCCGGGACAGGGGGCACCGGGGAGCTGTTTTTT
CASRSGTGGTGELFF
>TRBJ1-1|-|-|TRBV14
TGTGCCAGCAGCCAACGGGGGCGGAACACTGAAGCTTTCTTT
CASSQRGRNTEAFF
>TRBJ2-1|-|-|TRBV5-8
TGTGCCAGCAGCTTGGGACGGGAGTTCAATGAGCAGTTCTTC
CASSLGREFNEQFF
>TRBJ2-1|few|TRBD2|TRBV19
TGTGCCAGTAGTACCCTAGCGGGAGGGCCGAGTTACAATGAGCAGTTCTTC
CASSTLAGGPSYNEQFF
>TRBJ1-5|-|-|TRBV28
TGTGCCAGCAGGAGGGTATGGGGCAATCAGCCCCAGCATTTT
CASRRVWGNQPQHF
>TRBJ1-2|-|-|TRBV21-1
TGTGCCAGCAGCAAAGGAAAGGATCCTAACTATGGCTACACCTTC
CASSKGKDPNYGYTF
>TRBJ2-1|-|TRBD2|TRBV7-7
TGTGCCAGCAGCTACGGACTAGCGGGAGTCACTGAGCAGTTCTTC
CASSYGLAGVTEQFF
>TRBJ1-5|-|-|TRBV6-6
TGTGCCAGCAGTTACTCGTGGTGGCAGCCCCAGCATTTT
CASSYSWWQPQHF
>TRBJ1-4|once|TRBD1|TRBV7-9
TGTGCCAGCAGCATATGGAGTTGGACAGGGAGTAGGGAAAAACTGTTTTTT
CASSIWSWTGSREKLFF
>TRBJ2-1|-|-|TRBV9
TGTGCCAGCAGCCCAGACCCGCGGGGACCTAACAATGAGCAGTTCTTC
CASSPDPRGPNNEQFF
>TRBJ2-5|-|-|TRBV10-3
TGTGCCATCAAGGGGGGGGCAGCGGGAGAGACCCAGTACTTC
CAIKGGAAGETQYF
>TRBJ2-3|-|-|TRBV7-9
TGTGCCAGCAGACAGAAGCTTAGACCGGGGCCTAGCACAGATACGCAGTATTTT
CASRQKLRPGPSTDTQYF
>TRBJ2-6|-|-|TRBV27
TGTGCCAGCACTTCTCGGGTGGGGGTTCGGGGCTCTGGGGCCAACGTCCTGACTTTC
CASTSRVGVRGSGANVLTF
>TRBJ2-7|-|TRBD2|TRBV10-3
TGTGCCATCGGGCCGTCCACTAGCGGAAAATTTGAGGAGCAGTACTTC
CAIGPSTSGKFEEQYF
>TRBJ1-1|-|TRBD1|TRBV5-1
TGCGCCAGCAGCTTAGGACAGGGAGTTCGGAACACTGAAGCTTTCTTT
CASSLGQGVRNTEAFF
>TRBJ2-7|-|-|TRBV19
TGTGCCAGTAGTCAGGGTGGCTACGGGAGCGAGCAGTACTTC
CASSQGGYGSEQYF
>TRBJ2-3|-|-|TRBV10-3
TGTGCCATCAGTTCGTCTAGCGGCACAGATACGCAGTATTTT
CAISSSSGTDTQYF
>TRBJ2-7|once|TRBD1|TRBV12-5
TGTGCTAGTGGTCCGACCTTGGGAGGGACAGGGAATCCCTACGAGCAGTACTTC
CASGPTLGGTGNPYEQYF
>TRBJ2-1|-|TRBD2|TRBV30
TGTGCCTGGAGCCAGGGACTAGCGGGAGTGAATGAGCAGTTCTTC
CAWSQGLAGVNEQFF
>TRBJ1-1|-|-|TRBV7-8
TGTGCCAGCAGCTTAGGTATGAACACTGAAGCTTTCTTT
CASSLGMNTEAFF
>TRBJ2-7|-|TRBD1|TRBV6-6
TGTGCCAGCAGTTACCCTTCAGGACAGGGATCCTACGAGCAGTACTTC
CASSYPSGQGSYEQYF
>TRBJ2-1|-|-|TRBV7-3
TGTGCCAGCAGCCCCCAGGGGGGGGAACATTACAATGAGCAGTTCTTC
CASSPQGGEHYNEQFF
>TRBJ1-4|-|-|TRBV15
TGTGCCACCAGCACCTTAGACAGACAGCCTCGGGGAAAACTGTTTTTT
CATSTLDRQPRGKLFF
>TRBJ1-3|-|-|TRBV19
TGTGCCAGTAGTCTCCTACCGGGACTGAGCTCTGGAAACACCATATATTTT
CASSLLPGLSSGNTIYF
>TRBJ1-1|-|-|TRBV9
TGTGCCAGCAGCAAACAGGGTGACACTGAAGCTTTCTTT
CASSKQGDTEAFF
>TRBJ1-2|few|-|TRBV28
TGTGCCAGCAGCATCCAAGGGGCGAGTGGCTACACCTTC
CASSIQGASGYTF
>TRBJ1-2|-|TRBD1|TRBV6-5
TGTGCCAGCCGTGGGACAGGGGATTATGGCTACACCTTC
CASRGTGDYGYTF
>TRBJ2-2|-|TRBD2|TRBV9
TGTGCCAGCAGCGTTACCCTAGCGGTTAACACCGGGGAGCTGTTTTTT
CASSVTLAVNTGELFF
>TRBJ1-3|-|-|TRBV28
TGTGCCAGCAGTTTATTCCCCAGGGGAACAGGGTCTGGAAACACCATATATTTT
CASSLFPRGTGSGNTIYF
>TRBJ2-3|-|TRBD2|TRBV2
TGTGCCAGCAGTGGATCTAGCGGGGGGCGGGATACGCAGTATTTT
CASSGSSGGRDTQYF